Detailed here is one T cell receptor (beta chain). What it binds is not known. Clones were sequenced by immunoSEQ multiplex PCR, and TCRdb holds only the in-frame ones, with some missing. The sample includes under 95,000 clones, roughly 90% of them seen just once. The data were obtained in a study of graft-versus-host responses after intestinal transplantation. Background on the study: The whole recipient group had anti-thymocyte globulin induction followed by tacrolimus and steroids for 2 to 3 years.

General study results and limits: The presence of high graft-versus-host to host-versus-graft clonal ratios in allografts characterized patients with graft-donor T cell macrochimerism.

From germline, CDR1 is SQVTM and CDR2 ANQGSEA. The CDR3 is made up of 11 amino acids. V was pared by 7 bases and J by 6 bases, with 9 bases between. V and J are TRBV29-1 and TRBJ2-2; TRBD2 might be the D (5 bases). Sequences were derived from unstimulated CD8+ T cells sorted from spleen or lymph node cells, sampled before intestinal transplant. This sequence was found in a human donor who received an intestinal transplant. The CDR3 protein is CSARGSGELFF. CDR3 in DNA: TGCAGCGCCCGAGGGTCCGGGGAGCTGTTTTTT.